These 8 T cell receptor beta chains share one sample of origin, sequenced in a study of T cells in Graves' hyperthyroidism and ophthalmopathy. The TCR beta CDR3 regions underwent amplification using RNA transcripts as the source. The HTBI set primed first-round TCR CDR3 RT-PCR. TCRdb re-called the multiplex PCR reads through MiXCR, storing one row per CDR3 protein. The data contain 500,000 or so distinct CDR3 sequences, 17% of them singletons. Specimen: blood. Receptors were obtained from a woman in her late teens or twenties with Graves' ophthalmopathy.

This clonotype was observed many times. V gene TRBV7-9 combines with J gene TRBJ2-1, with TRBD2 identical over 7 bases. The CDR3 consists of 16 residues. Losses at the gene ends were 3 bases for V and 9 bases for J; bases not matched to a gene: 14. Germline V gene sequence: CDR1 SEHNR, CDR2 FQNEAQ (reference sequence). CDR3 nucleotide sequence: TGTGCCAGCAGCTTCTCTAGCGGTCCCGCCAGCAGTGAGCAGTTCTTC. Translated, it gives CASSFSSGPASSEQFF.

This clonotype was seen repeatedly, ten times or more. V usage is TRBV7-2 and J usage is TRBJ2-3; 9 nucleotides agree with TRBD2. Germline CDR1 and CDR2: SGHTA and FQGNSA. V was pared by 3 bases and J by 5 bases, with 6 bases of the junction left unmatched. The CDR3 sequence is 15 residues long. The CDR3 coding sequence is TGTGCCAGCAGCTTCGAACTAGCGGGCGTAGATACGCAGTATTTT. Protein: CASSFELAGVDTQYF.

This chain links TRBV4-1 with TRBJ2-3, with 7 bases that match TRBD1. CDR3 length: 15 amino acids. Germline CDR1 is MGHRA and CDR2 is YSYEKL. J was trimmed by 6 bases and V by 4 bases; bases with no gene match: 10. The CDR3 spells CASSLLWDSGDTQYF. CDR3 nucleotides: TGCGCCAGCAGCCTCCTATGGGACAGCGGCGATACGCAGTATTTT.

The chain is built from TRBV6-2 or TRBV6-3 and TRBJ2-2; perhaps TRBD2 as D (6 bases). The CDR3 consists of 14 residues. Germline V gives CDR1 MNHEY, CDR2 SVGEGT. Trimming took off 5 bases at V and 6 bases at J, with 13 bases between the two ends. CDR3 residues: CASSPSREPGELFF. The CDR3 DNA reads TGTGCCAGCAGTCCGAGTCGGGAGCCCGGGGAGCTGTTTTTT.

This clonotype has only one observation. The CDR3 reads CAIRDREETQYF. The CDR3 DNA follows: TGTGCCATCAGGGACAGGGAAGAGACCCAGTACTTC. The chain carries TRBV10-3 and TRBJ2-5, with 8 bases that match TRBD1. CDR3 size: 12 residues. The V gene end was trimmed by 6 bases and the J gene end by 3 bases; junction bases not matched to a gene: 0. CDR1 is ENHRY and CDR2 is SYGVKD in the germline V gene.

This clonotype was seen many times. This rearrangement joins TRBV7-2 to TRBJ2-5, with 8 bases lining up with TRBD2. This CDR3 is 16 amino acids long. Trimming removed 0 bases from V and 0 bases from J; junction bases left unmatched: 3. The V gene's germline CDR1 is SGHTA and CDR2 FQGNSA. The CDR3 DNA follows: TGTGCCAGCAGCTTAGCCGGGACTAGTTACCAAGAGACCCAGTACTTC. Translated, it gives CASSLAGTSYQETQYF. The full variable domain, its missing parts supplied by reference TRBV7-2 and TRBJ2-5, is GAGVSQSPSNKVTEKGKDVELRCDPISGHTALYWYRQSLGQGLEFLIYFQGNSAPDKSGLPSDRFSAERTGGSVSTLTIQRTQQEDSAVYLCASSLAGTSYQETQYFGPGTRLLVL.

This clonotype was found many times. The rearrangement joins TRBV10-3 to TRBJ2-5; D remains unclear. The germline CDR1 and CDR2 sequences are ENHRY and SYGVKD. Trimming stripped 6 bases from V and 0 bases from J, with 14 bases between. The CDR3 sequence is 15 residues long. The CDR3 protein is CAISDPTEDQETQYF. Here the CDR3 DNA reads TGTGCCATCAGCGATCCGACCGAGGACCAAGAGACCCAGTACTTC.

V gene TRBV7-2 combines with J gene TRBJ1-5; 11 bases align to TRBD1. This CDR3 is built from 16 residues. Looked up from germline, CDR1 is SGHTA and CDR2 is FQGNSA. J was trimmed by 2 bases and V by 6 bases; bases with no gene match: 6. CDR3 in amino acids: CASSRTGGAGNQPQHF. The DNA for the CDR3 is TGTGCCAGCAGTCGGACAGGGGGCGCTGGCAATCAGCCCCAGCATTTT.